One and the same sample provided the 5 T cell receptor beta chains below, sequenced in a study of CD8 T cells in Susac syndrome. Random hexamers served to reverse transcribe roughly 0.5 to 1 ug RNA. Via MiXCR, TCRdb re-called the immunoSEQ multiplex PCR reads, giving one row per CDR3 protein. Altogether about 140,000 distinct CDR3 sequences are present, about 94% being singletons, with the ten largest covering 0.075% to 0.09%. The sample was CD4+ T cells from PBMCs. Every receptor here comes from a human donor with Susac syndrome.

The chain carries TRBV7-2 and TRBJ1-1; 8 bases fit TRBD1. The CDR3 length is 15 residues. Germline CDR1 is SGHTA and CDR2 is FQGNSA. The trim removed 4 bases at V and 1 base at J, leaving 5 bases unmatched. The CDR3 DNA follows: TGTGCCAGCAGCTCCCATGGGACAGGGAACACTGAAGCTTTCTTT. As protein: CASSSHGTGNTEAFF. The full variable domain, in which reference TRBV7-2 and TRBJ1-1 provide the parts outside the CDR3, is GAGVSQSPSNKVTEKGKDVELRCDPISGHTALYWYRQSLGQGLEFLIYFQGNSAPDKSGLPSDRFSAERTGGSVSTLTIQRTQQEDSAVYLCASSSHGTGNTEAFFGQGTRLTVV.

The chain has TRBV7-2 and TRBJ1-1, with D perhaps matching TRBD1 (6 bases). CDR3 length: 16 residues. Per the germline V gene, CDR1 is SGHTA and CDR2 is FQGNSA. Trimming shortened V by 5 bases and J by 1 base, and 17 bases separated the two germline ends. CDR3 coding DNA: TGTGCCAGCAGCCTGGGACACCCCGTGAGGAACACTGAAGCTTTCTTT. Its translation: CASSLGHPVRNTEAFF.

The chain couples TRBV20-1 to TRBJ1-2; D is unclear. Germline-derived CDR1 and CDR2 are DFQATT and SNEGSKA (reference sequence). This CDR3 has 15 residues. The ends were cut back, 4 bases at V and 4 bases at J, with 19 bases in the middle. The CDR3 here is CSATSVATNPYGYTF. DNA of the CDR3: TGCAGTGCTACCTCGGTGGCAACAAACCCCTATGGCTACACCTTC.

This clonotype was detected only once. The chain joins TRBV5-6 to TRBJ2-1, with 8 bases lining up with TRBD1. The CDR3 totals 14 residues. Looked up from germline, CDR1 is SGHDT and CDR2 is YYEEEE. After removal of 2 bases from V and 7 bases from J, the junction contained 5 bases not matched to a gene. CDR3 nucleotides: TGTGCCAGCAGCTTCGGCAGGGGGCTGAATGAGCAGTTCTTC. As protein: CASSFGRGLNEQFF. The full variable domain, rest sourced from reference TRBV5-6 and TRBJ2-1, is DAGVTQSPTHLIKTRGQQVTLRCSPKSGHDTVSWYQQALGQGPQFIFQYYEEEERQRGNFPDRFSGHQFPNYSSELNVNALLLGDSALYLCASSFGRGLNEQFFGPGTRLTVL.

The chain combines TRBV5-1 with TRBJ2-7; D call uncertain. The CDR3 length is 13 residues. The V and J ends lost 0 bases and 2 bases respectively, with 6 bases between them. Germline CDR1 SGHRS, CDR2 YFSETQ. The DNA of the CDR3 is TGCGCCAGCAGCTTGGAGCGTCCCTACGAGCAGTACTTC. It translates to CASSLERPYEQYF.